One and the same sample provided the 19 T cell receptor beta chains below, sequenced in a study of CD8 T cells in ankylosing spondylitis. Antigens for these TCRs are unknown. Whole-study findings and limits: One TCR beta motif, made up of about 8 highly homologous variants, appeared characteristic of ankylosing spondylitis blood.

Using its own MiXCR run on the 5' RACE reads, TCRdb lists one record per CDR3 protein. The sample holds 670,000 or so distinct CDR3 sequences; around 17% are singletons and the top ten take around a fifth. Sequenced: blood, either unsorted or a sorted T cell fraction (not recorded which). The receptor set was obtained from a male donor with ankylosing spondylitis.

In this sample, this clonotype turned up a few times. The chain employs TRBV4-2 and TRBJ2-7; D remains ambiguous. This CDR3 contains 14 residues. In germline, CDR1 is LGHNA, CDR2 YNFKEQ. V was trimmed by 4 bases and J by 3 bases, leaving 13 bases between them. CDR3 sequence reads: CASSLVKVNYEQYF. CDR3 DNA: TGTGCCAGCAGCCTAGTTAAGGTGAACTACGAGCAGTACTTC.

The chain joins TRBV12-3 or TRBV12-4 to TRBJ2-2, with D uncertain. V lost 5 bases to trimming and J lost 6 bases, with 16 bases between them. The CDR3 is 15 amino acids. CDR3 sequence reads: CASSPKPTLPGELFF. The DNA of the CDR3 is TGTGCCAGCAGTCCGAAACCGACTCTACCCGGGGAGCTGTTTTTT.

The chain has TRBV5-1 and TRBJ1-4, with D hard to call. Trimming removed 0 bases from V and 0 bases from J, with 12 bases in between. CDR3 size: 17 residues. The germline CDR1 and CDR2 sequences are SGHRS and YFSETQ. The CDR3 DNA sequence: TGCGCCAGCAGCTTGGGATCCACGTCTGCAACTAATGAAAAACTGTTTTTT. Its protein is CASSLGSTSATNEKLFF.

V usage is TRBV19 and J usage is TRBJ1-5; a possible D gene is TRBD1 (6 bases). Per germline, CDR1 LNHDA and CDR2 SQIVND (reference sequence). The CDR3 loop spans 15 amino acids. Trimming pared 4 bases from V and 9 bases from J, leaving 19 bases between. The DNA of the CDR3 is TGTGCCAGTAGTAAAGGACAGACGCAATCAGGGCCCCAGCATTTT. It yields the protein CASSKGQTQSGPQHF.

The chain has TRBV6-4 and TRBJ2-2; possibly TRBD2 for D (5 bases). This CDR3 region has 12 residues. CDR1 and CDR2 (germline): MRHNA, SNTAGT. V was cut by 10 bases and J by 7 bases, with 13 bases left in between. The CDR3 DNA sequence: TGTGCCACGGGAACGGGGAACGGGGAGCTGTTTTTT. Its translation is CATGTGNGELFF.

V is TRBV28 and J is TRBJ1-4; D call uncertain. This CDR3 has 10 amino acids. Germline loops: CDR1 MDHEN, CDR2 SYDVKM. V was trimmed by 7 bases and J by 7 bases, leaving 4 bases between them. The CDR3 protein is CASTGEKLFF. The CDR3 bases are TGTGCCAGCACCGGTGAAAAACTGTTTTTT.

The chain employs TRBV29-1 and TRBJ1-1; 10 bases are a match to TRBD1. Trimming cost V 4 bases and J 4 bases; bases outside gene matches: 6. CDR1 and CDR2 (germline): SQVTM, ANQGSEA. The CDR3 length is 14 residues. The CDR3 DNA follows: TGCAGCGTTGGTCGACAGGGGGCTGGCACTGAAGCTTTCTTT. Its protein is CSVGRQGAGTEAFF.

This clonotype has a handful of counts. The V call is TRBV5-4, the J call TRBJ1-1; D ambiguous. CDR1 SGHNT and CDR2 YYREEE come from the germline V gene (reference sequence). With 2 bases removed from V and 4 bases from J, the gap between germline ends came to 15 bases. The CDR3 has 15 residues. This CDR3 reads CASSFLGSGSTEAFF. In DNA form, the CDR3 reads TGTGCCAGCAGCTTCCTGGGGTCCGGGAGCACTGAAGCTTTCTTT.

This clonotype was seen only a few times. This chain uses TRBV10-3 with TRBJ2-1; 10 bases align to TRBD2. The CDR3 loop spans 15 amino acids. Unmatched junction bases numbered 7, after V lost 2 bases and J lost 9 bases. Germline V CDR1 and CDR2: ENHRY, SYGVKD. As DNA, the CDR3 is TGTGCCATCAGTGAGAGGGAGCTAGCGGGAGTTGAGCAGTTCTTC. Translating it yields CAISERELAGVEQFF.

CDR3 DNA sequence: TGCAGCGCCTCGACTAGCGGGAGCTCCTACAATGAGCAGTTCTTC. Residues: CSASTSGSSYNEQFF. V usage is TRBV29-1 and J usage is TRBJ2-1; 12 bases align to TRBD2. V trimming: 7 bases; J trimming: 0 bases; junction bases outside the gene matches: 4. This CDR3 has 15 amino acids. CDR1 is SQVTM and CDR2 is ANQGSEA in the germline V gene.

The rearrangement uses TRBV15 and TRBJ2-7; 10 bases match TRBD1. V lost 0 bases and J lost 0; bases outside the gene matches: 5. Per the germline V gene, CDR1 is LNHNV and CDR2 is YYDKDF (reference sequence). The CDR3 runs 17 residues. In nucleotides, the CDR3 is TGTGCCACCAGCAGAGAGGGGACAGGGGCGGGCTCCTACGAGCAGTACTTC. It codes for CATSREGTGAGSYEQYF.

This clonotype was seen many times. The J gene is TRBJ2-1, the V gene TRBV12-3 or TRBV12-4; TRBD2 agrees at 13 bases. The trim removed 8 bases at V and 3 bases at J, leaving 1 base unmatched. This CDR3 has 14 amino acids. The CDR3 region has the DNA TGTGCCAGCGGGACTAGCGGGGACTACAATGAGCAGTTCTTC. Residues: CASGTSGDYNEQFF.

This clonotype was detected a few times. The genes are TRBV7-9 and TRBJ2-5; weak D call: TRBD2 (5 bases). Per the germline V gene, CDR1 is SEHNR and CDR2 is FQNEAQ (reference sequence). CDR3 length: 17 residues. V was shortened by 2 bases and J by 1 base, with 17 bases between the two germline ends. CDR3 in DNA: TGTGCCAGCAGCTTACGGGGTGGCGGACGAACCCAAGAGACCCAGTACTTC. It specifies CASSLRGGGRTQETQYF.

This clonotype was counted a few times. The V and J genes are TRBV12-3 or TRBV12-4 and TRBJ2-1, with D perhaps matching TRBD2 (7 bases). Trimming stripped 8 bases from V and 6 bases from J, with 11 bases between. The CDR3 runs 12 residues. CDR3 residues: CASAAGANEQFF. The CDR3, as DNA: TGTGCCAGCGCCGCGGGGGCCAATGAGCAGTTCTTC.

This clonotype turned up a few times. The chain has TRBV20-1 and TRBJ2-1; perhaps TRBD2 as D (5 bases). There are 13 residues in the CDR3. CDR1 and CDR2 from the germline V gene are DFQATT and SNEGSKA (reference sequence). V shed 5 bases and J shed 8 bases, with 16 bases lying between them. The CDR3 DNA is TGCAGTGCTCCCGAGTCCATCGGGGATGAGCAGTTCTTC. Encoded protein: CSAPESIGDEQFF.

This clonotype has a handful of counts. CDR3 loop: CSAQSPGDYEQYF. In DNA form, the CDR3 reads TGCAGTGCTCAGAGCCCAGGGGACTACGAGCAGTACTTC. The rearrangement joins TRBV20-1 to TRBJ2-7; D is possibly TRBD1 (6 bases). Trimming took 5 bases from V and 3 from J, leaving 14 bases between them. CDR3 length equals 13 residues. From germline, CDR1 is DFQATT and CDR2 SNEGSKA (reference sequence).

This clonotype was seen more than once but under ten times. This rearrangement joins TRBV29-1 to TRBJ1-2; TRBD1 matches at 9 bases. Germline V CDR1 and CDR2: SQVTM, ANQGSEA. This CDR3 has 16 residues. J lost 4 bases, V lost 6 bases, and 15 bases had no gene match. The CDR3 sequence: CSVREGGQGWGYGYTF. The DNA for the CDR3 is TGCAGCGTCCGTGAAGGAGGACAGGGGTGGGGCTATGGCTACACCTTC.

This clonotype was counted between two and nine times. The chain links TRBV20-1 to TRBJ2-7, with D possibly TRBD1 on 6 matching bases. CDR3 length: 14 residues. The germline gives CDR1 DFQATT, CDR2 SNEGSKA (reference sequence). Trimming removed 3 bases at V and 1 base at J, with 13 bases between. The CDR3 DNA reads TGCAGTGCTAGCCAGGGGCCCCGATCCTACGAGCAGTACTTC. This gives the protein CSASQGPRSYEQYF.

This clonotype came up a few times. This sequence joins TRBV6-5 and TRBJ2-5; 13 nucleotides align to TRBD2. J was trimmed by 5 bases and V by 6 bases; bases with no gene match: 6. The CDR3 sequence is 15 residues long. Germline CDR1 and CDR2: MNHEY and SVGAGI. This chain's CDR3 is CASSYGTSGEETQYF. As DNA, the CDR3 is TGTGCCAGCAGCTACGGGACTAGCGGGGAGGAGACCCAGTACTTC.